What follows are 17 T cell receptor beta chains derived from one specimen sequenced in a study of T cell changes during pregnancy in multiple sclerosis. Profiled with immunoSEQ multiplex PCR; TCRdb holds only in-frame clones, not every one. There are roughly 48,000 clones in the sample; around 94% occur only once, and 0.2% to 0.3% lies in the top ten. The sequencing here drew on CD4+ T cells from peripheral blood mononuclear cells, taken in the third trimester of pregnancy. The receptors shown here come from a female donor with multiple sclerosis, enrolled in a pregnancy study.

This chain joins TRBV27 and TRBJ2-6, with D hard to call. Trimming shortened V by 2 bases and J by 4 bases, and 18 bases separated the two germline ends. CDR1 is MNHEY, CDR2 SMNVEV, per germline (reference sequence). This CDR3 has 18 residues. CDR3 sequence reads: CASSLGLRAVLGANVLTF. As DNA, the CDR3 is TGTGCCAGCAGTTTAGGGTTGCGTGCGGTTTTGGGGGCCAACGTCCTGACTTTC. The entire variable domain, with the rest obtained from reference TRBV27 and TRBJ2-6, is as follows: EAQVTQNPRYLITVTGKKLTVTCSQNMNHEYMSWYRQDPGLGLRQIYYSMNVEVTDKGDVPEGYKVSRKEKRNFPLILESPSPNQTSLYFCASSLGLRAVLGANVLTFGAGSRLTVL.

The rearrangement links TRBV6-1 to TRBJ2-1; TRBD2 might be the D (6 bases). The CDR3 runs 13 residues. V gave up 7 bases and J gave up 6 bases, with 13 bases separating them. The V gene's germline CDR1 is MNHNS and CDR2 SASEGT. This chain's CDR3 is CASTHKAGNEQFF. Here the CDR3 DNA reads TGTGCCAGCACCCACAAAGCGGGCAATGAGCAGTTCTTC.

The chain recombines TRBV30 with TRBJ1-2; no clear D gene. The CDR3 loop spans 12 amino acids. Trimming shortened V by 3 bases and J by 8 bases, and 13 bases separated the two germline ends. CDR1 GTSNPN and CDR2 SVGIG come from the germline V gene (reference sequence). The CDR3 sequence is CAWRLGVGGYTF. CDR3 nucleotides: TGTGCCTGGAGACTAGGAGTTGGGGGCTACACCTTC. The full variable domain, its missing parts supplied by reference TRBV30 and TRBJ1-2, is SQTIHQWPATLVQPVGSPLSLECTVEGTSNPNLYWYRQAAGRGLQLLFYSVGIGQISSEVPQNLSASRPQDRQFILSSKKLLLSDSGFYLCAWRLGVGGYTFGSGTRLTVV.

The rearrangement joins TRBV27 to TRBJ2-7; D is perhaps TRBD1 (5 bases). The CDR3 is 14 residues long. V was clipped by 5 bases and J by 3 bases, with 14 bases between them. From germline, CDR1 is MNHEY and CDR2 SMNVEV (reference sequence). The chain's CDR3 is CASSRRVPGYEQYF. As DNA, the CDR3 is TGTGCCAGCAGTCGCAGGGTCCCGGGCTACGAGCAGTACTTC.

As DNA, the CDR3 is TGTGCCAGCTCCCCCGGGACACGAGCCTACGAGCAGTACTTC. The encoded protein is CASSPGTRAYEQYF. The V and J genes are TRBV18 and TRBJ2-7, with D possibly matching TRBD1 (6 bases). V was shortened by 6 bases and J by 2 bases, with 14 bases between the two germline ends. Germline CDR1 KGHSH, CDR2 LQKENI. This CDR3 is 14 amino acids long.

This chain uses TRBV18 with TRBJ1-1; 8 nucleotides line up with TRBD1. CDR3 length: 14 amino acids. CDR1 KGHSH and CDR2 LQKENI come from the germline V gene. V shed 6 bases, J shed 2 bases, and the junction held 5 bases outside the gene matches. CDR3 sequence reads: CASSPGQVNTEAFF. The CDR3 nucleotides read TGTGCCAGCTCGCCGGGACAGGTAAACACTGAAGCTTTCTTT.

The chain couples TRBV5-8 to TRBJ1-5; D gene uncertain. From germline, CDR1 is SGHTS and CDR2 YDEGEE. The CDR3 covers 13 residues. Trimming shortened V by 1 base and J by 4 bases, and 6 bases separated the two germline ends. The CDR3 sequence is CASSLIRNQPQHF. The CDR3 DNA reads as TGTGCCAGCAGCTTGATTCGGAATCAGCCCCAGCATTTT.

V gene TRBV5-1 combines with J gene TRBJ1-2; D gene unclear. Trimming took 4 bases from V and 0 from J, leaving 10 bases between them. CDR1 SGHRS and CDR2 YFSETQ come from the germline V gene. The CDR3 spans 14 residues. CDR3 in DNA: TGCGCCAGCAGCCCTGTTATAACTAACTATGGCTACACCTTC. Protein sequence: CASSPVITNYGYTF.

The gene calls are TRBV5-1 and TRBJ1-1; weak D call: TRBD1 (6 bases). The CDR3 runs 15 residues. Per germline, CDR1 SGHRS and CDR2 YFSETQ. V was shortened by 1 base and J by 4 bases, with 14 bases between the two germline ends. CDR3 loop: CASSLTTGGATEAFF. As DNA, the CDR3 is TGCGCCAGCAGCTTGACGACAGGTGGGGCCACTGAAGCTTTCTTT.

The chain employs TRBV7-2 and TRBJ1-2; D might be TRBD1 (6 bases). V lost 2 bases and J 4 bases, leaving 17 bases between the germline ends. The CDR3 is made up of 16 amino acids. Germline CDR1 SGHTA, CDR2 FQGNSA. CDR3 sequence reads: CASSLTRTDPRYGYTF. In nucleotides, the CDR3 is TGTGCCAGCAGCTTAACGAGGACAGATCCCCGCTATGGCTACACCTTC. The full variable domain, in which reference TRBV7-2 and TRBJ1-2 provide the parts outside the CDR3, is GAGVSQSPSNKVTEKGKDVELRCDPISGHTALYWYRQSLGQGLEFLIYFQGNSAPDKSGLPSDRFSAERTGGSVSTLTIQRTQQEDSAVYLCASSLTRTDPRYGYTFGSGTRLTVV.

The rearrangement uses TRBV6-1 and TRBJ2-7, with 11 nucleotides matching TRBD1. The V and J ends lost 5 bases and 6 bases, in that order; junction bases with no gene match: 9. The germline V gene has CDR1 MNHNS and CDR2 SASEGT. This CDR3 is 15 amino acids long. The CDR3 loop is CASSSQRTGGSEQYF. Written as DNA, the CDR3 is TGTGCCAGCAGTTCCCAACGGACAGGGGGCTCCGAGCAGTACTTC.

The chain has TRBV11-3 and TRBJ2-3, with D perhaps TRBD1 (6 bases). The CDR3 totals 14 residues. Germline V CDR1 and CDR2: SGHNT, YENEEA. V dropped 2 bases and J dropped 6 bases, with 12 bases sitting between them. CDR3 loop: CASSLNREGDTQYF. CDR3 coding DNA: TGTGCCAGCAGCTTAAACAGGGAAGGGGATACGCAGTATTTT.

J is TRBJ2-1 and V is TRBV29-1, with 9 bases identical to TRBD2. The CDR3 totals 17 residues. The germline V gene has CDR1 SQVTM and CDR2 ANQGSEA. V dropped 7 bases and J dropped 0; count of bases not matched to a gene: 13. The CDR3 nucleotides read TGCAGCGCCCGGGGGTTAGCGGGGGACCACTCCTACAATGAGCAGTTCTTC. It codes for CSARGLAGDHSYNEQFF.

The J gene is TRBJ2-1, the V gene TRBV29-1, with D possibly TRBD1 on 6 matching bases. The CDR3 is 14 residues long. Trimming pared 6 bases from V and 1 base from J, leaving 13 bases between. Germline V CDR1 and CDR2: SQVTM, ANQGSEA. The DNA for the CDR3 is TGCAGCGTCACCATGACAGGATCCTACAATGAGCAGTTCTTC. Translation: CSVTMTGSYNEQFF.

Comments on this clone: A read error may produce the germline difference seen at one junction end. The chain uses TRBV5-1 and TRBJ1-6; 9 nucleotides line up with TRBD1. The CDR3 runs 16 residues. From germline, CDR1 is SGHRS and CDR2 YFSETQ. The CDR3 sequence: CASSLGGQGPNLPLHF. The CDR3 DNA reads TGCGCCAGCAGCTTGGGTGGACAGGGGCCAAATTTACCCCTCCACTTT.

The J gene is TRBJ1-2, the V gene TRBV6-5; D uncertain. Germline loops: CDR1 MNHEY, CDR2 SVGAGI. Between the trimmed V and J ends, which lost 7 bases and 7 bases, there was a span of 16 bases. This CDR3 region has 13 residues. CDR3 DNA: TGTGCCAGCAAGAAAGCCCCCTATAGTGGCTACACCTTC. Its protein product is CASKKAPYSGYTF.

The chain links TRBV14 to TRBJ2-1, with 12 bases fitting TRBD2. Trimming took 4 bases from V and 7 from J; bases not matched to a gene: 11. This CDR3 is built from 17 residues. CDR1 is SGHDN and CDR2 is FVKESK in the germline V gene. Here the CDR3 reads CASSPLGLAGSGNEQFF. The DNA of the CDR3 is TGTGCCAGCAGCCCACTCGGACTAGCGGGATCCGGGAATGAGCAGTTCTTC.